The 17 T cell receptor beta chains listed next were all sequenced from one sample in a study of PD-1 blockade in classical Hodgkin lymphoma. Clones were sequenced by immunoSEQ multiplex PCR, and TCRdb holds only the in-frame ones, with some missing. The table lists roughly 94,000 clones, about 92% of them singletons, with around 2% in the top ten. As to time point: cycle 4 day 1 (C4D1), after five to seven weeks of nivolumab. After autologous stem cell transplantation all patients relapsed, and prior brentuximab vedotin exposure differed between cohorts. Sequencing used peripheral blood mononuclear cells (PBMCs), obtained before the fourth cycle of nivolumab. These receptor sequences come from a human donor with classical Hodgkin lymphoma.

J is TRBJ2-7 and V is TRBV18, with TRBD2 matching over 8 bases. The germline gives CDR1 KGHSH, CDR2 LQKENI. The V segment lost 3 bases and the J segment 3 bases; nucleotides outside the gene matches: 16. The CDR3 has 18 amino acids. The DNA for the CDR3 is TGTGCCAGCTCACCCTTAGCGGGAAAACCCCAAGTGAGCTACGAGCAGTACTTC. The encoded protein is CASSPLAGKPQVSYEQYF.

The chain couples TRBV15 to TRBJ1-2, with D possibly TRBD1 on 6 matching bases. The CDR3 is made up of 17 amino acids. In germline, CDR1 is LNHNV, CDR2 YYDKDF (reference sequence). V was trimmed by 0 bases and J by 4 bases, leaving 18 bases between them. DNA for the CDR3: TGTGCCACCAGCAGAGACAGGGGCCGGGTCCTAACCTATGGCTACACCTTC. This codes for CATSRDRGRVLTYGYTF. Filled out from reference TRBV15 and TRBJ1-2, the complete variable domain reads DAMVIQNPRYQVTQFGKPVTLSCSQTLNHNVMYWYQQKSSQAPKLLFHYYDKDFNNEADTPDNFQSRRPNTSFCFLDIRSPGLGDTAMYLCATSRDRGRVLTYGYTFGSGTRLTVV.

Here the CDR3 DNA reads TGTGCCAGCAGCGTAGTAGGGACTAGCGGGAGTCAGACCCAGTACTTC. It codes for CASSVVGTSGSQTQYF. The chain links TRBV9 to TRBJ2-5; 14 bases fit TRBD2. The CDR3 sequence is 16 residues long. The germline CDR1 and CDR2 sequences are SGDLS and YYNGEE. Trimming cost V 0 bases and J 6 bases; bases outside gene matches: 4. The full variable domain, with the rest looked up from reference TRBV9 and TRBJ2-5, is DSGVTQTPKHLITATGQRVTLRCSPRSGDLSVYWYQQSLDQGLQFLIQYYNGEERAKGNILERFSAQQFPDLHSELNLSSLELGDSALYFCASSVVGTSGSQTQYFGPGTRLLVL.

The chain carries TRBV29-1 and TRBJ2-1, with D unresolved. V was shortened by 6 bases and J by 3 bases, with 12 bases between the two germline ends. The length of the CDR3 is 13 residues. Germline values: CDR1 SQVTM, CDR2 ANQGSEA. CDR3 in amino acids: CSVRAPYYNEQFF. For the CDR3, the DNA is TGCAGCGTCCGGGCCCCCTACTACAATGAGCAGTTCTTC.

The chain has TRBV21-1 and TRBJ2-1. TRBV21-1 is noted as a pseudogene. The CDR3 sequence is 16 residues long. The CDR3 sequence: CASSKACGQENNEQFF. CDR3 coding DNA: TGTGCCAGCAGCAAAGCGTGTGGGCAGGAGAACAATGAGCAGTTCTTC.

The chain links TRBV6-5 to TRBJ1-1, with D uncertain. V lost 0 bases and J lost 7, with 9 bases in between. The CDR3 sequence is 13 residues long. The germline V gene encodes CDR1 MNHEY and CDR2 SVGAGI. The CDR3, as DNA: TGTGCCAGCAGTTACTCGGGAATAGATGAAGCTTTCTTT. The encoded protein is CASSYSGIDEAFF.

The rearrangement links TRBV28 to TRBJ2-7; D remains unclear. CDR1 MDHEN and CDR2 SYDVKM come from the germline V gene. V lost 2 bases, J lost 5 bases, and 7 bases lay in between. The CDR3 consists of 12 residues. The CDR3 nucleotides read TGTGCCAGCAGTTTAGGTGCTAACGAGCAGTACTTC. This encodes CASSLGANEQYF.

The CDR3 here is CASSMGLAGHEQYF. Here the CDR3 DNA reads TGTGCCAGTAGTATGGGGCTAGCGGGCCACGAGCAGTACTTC. V is TRBV19 and J is TRBJ2-7; 8 bases are shared with TRBD2. With V trimmed by 3 bases and J by 5 bases, 6 bases remained unmatched. This CDR3 is 14 amino acids long. The germline V gene encodes CDR1 LNHDA and CDR2 SQIVND (reference sequence).

The genes are TRBV11-2 and TRBJ2-7; D is possibly TRBD2 (5 bases). CDR3 length: 16 amino acids. The V end lost 2 bases, the J end lost 6 bases, and 20 bases lay between the germline ends. Germline CDR1 and CDR2: SGHAT and FQNNGV. The chain's CDR3 is CASSLSGGSSFTEQYF. CDR3 bases: TGTGCCAGCAGCTTAAGTGGAGGTTCCTCCTTCACCGAGCAGTACTTC.

This chain connects TRBV6-5 to TRBJ1-2; possibly TRBD1 for D (5 bases). V lost 2 bases and J 8 bases, leaving 18 bases between the germline ends. The CDR3 covers 15 residues. CDR1 is MNHEY, CDR2 SVGAGI, per germline. CDR3 DNA sequence: TGTGCCAGCAGTTACAGGGGCAGGGTTGGTTCCGGCTACACCTTC. Translating gives CASSYRGRVGSGYTF.

This sequence joins TRBV19 and TRBJ2-7; 10 nucleotides line up with TRBD2. With 9 bases clipped from V and 7 bases from J, the junction kept 12 bases outside the gene matches. From germline, CDR1 is LNHDA and CDR2 SQIVND (reference sequence). The CDR3 loop spans 14 amino acids. The CDR3 region has the DNA TGTGCCAGCGCCCAGCGGGAGGGCCTTTATGAGCAGTACTTC. Its translation is CASAQREGLYEQYF.

The V gene is TRBV7-8, the J gene TRBJ2-7, with D possibly TRBD2 on 6 matching bases. The V end lost 0 bases, the J end lost 2 bases, and 8 bases lay between the germline ends. Germline CDR1 is SGHVS and CDR2 is FQNEAQ. The CDR3 consists of 14 residues. The CDR3 loop reads CASSLAGGAYEQYF. The CDR3 DNA reads TGTGCCAGCAGCTTAGCAGGCGGGGCCTACGAGCAGTACTTC.

This sequence joins TRBV18 and TRBJ2-7; 11 bases line up with TRBD1. The germline CDR1 and CDR2 sequences are KGHSH and LQKENI. CDR3 length: 15 amino acids. V lost 3 bases, J lost 1 base, and 2 bases stayed unmatched. CDR3 protein: CASSPRDRGSYEQYF. The CDR3 DNA reads as TGTGCCAGCTCACCCCGGGACAGGGGGTCCTACGAGCAGTACTTC.

This sequence joins TRBV19 and TRBJ2-5; 9 bases agree with TRBD2. Trimming at V came to 8 bases and at J to 5 bases, leaving 12 bases not matched to a gene. CDR1 is LNHDA and CDR2 is SQIVND in the germline V gene (reference sequence). The CDR3 has 15 residues. CDR3 protein: CASGRGLAGRETQYF. CDR3 in DNA: TGTGCCAGTGGCCGAGGGCTAGCGGGAAGGGAGACCCAGTACTTC. Complete variable domain (other parts from reference TRBV19 and TRBJ2-5): DGGITQSPKYLFRKEGQNVTLSCEQNLNHDAMYWYRQDPGQGLRLIYYSQIVNDFQKGDIAEGYSVSREKKESFPLTVTSAQKNPTAFYLCASGRGLAGRETQYFGPGTRLLVL.

This rearrangement joins TRBV9 to TRBJ2-7; D not resolved. The CDR3 length is 14 residues. From germline, CDR1 is SGDLS and CDR2 YYNGEE. With 0 bases removed from V and 2 bases from J, the gap between germline ends came to 9 bases. CDR3 DNA: TGTGCCAGCAGCGTAGGAGATATACCCTACGAGCAGTACTTC. It yields the protein CASSVGDIPYEQYF.

The rearrangement joins TRBV5-6 to TRBJ1-1; D not certain. V lost 5 bases and J lost 6, with 11 bases in between. CDR1 and CDR2 from the germline V gene are SGHDT and YYEEEE. This CDR3 region has 12 residues. The CDR3 reads CASSYTISEAFF. For the CDR3, the DNA is TGTGCCAGCAGTTATACTATTTCTGAAGCTTTCTTT.

The genes are TRBV6-5 and TRBJ1-4; 10 bases fit TRBD1. CDR1 and CDR2 from the germline V gene are MNHEY and SVGAGI. Trimming at V came to 2 bases and at J to 8 bases, leaving 8 bases not matched to a gene. The CDR3 is 16 residues long. CDR3 protein: CASSYGRTGGNEKLFF. The CDR3 region has the DNA TGTGCCAGCAGTTACGGGCGGACAGGGGGTAACGAAAAACTGTTTTTT.